Included here is one T cell receptor beta chain sequence, with context. Method: immunoSEQ multiplex PCR; TCRdb's copy keeps in-frame clones and lacks some. The data contain some 120,000 clones, about 92% of them singletons. The record originates from a study of control samples from healthy donors and cancer patients. Germline V gene sequence: CDR1 SGDLS, CDR2 YYNGEE. The CDR3 has 15 amino acids. After removal of 0 bases from V and 0 bases from J, the junction contained 0 bases not matched to a gene. The receptor's source is a man between 50 and 59 years old with head and neck cancer. Material for sequencing was PBMCs. V gene TRBV9 combines with J gene TRBJ2-7, with 10 bases matching TRBD1. The CDR3 bases are TGTGCCAGCAGCGTAGGGACAGGGGGCTCCTACGAGCAGTACTTC. Protein: CASSVGTGGSYEQYF.